What follows are 20 T cell receptor beta chains derived from one specimen sequenced in a study of blood T cell repertoires in COVID-19. Assay used: immunoSEQ multiplex PCR; TCRdb lists only in-frame clones, some missing. Here the sample spans some 150,000 clones, around 86% being singletons. Sample: peripheral blood. The receptors were gathered from a human donor in a cohort sampled during active COVID-19.

The chain uses TRBV6-5 and TRBJ1-2, with TRBD1 identical over 12 bases. V trimming: 0 bases; J trimming: 6 bases; junction bases outside the gene matches: 2. This CDR3 contains 15 residues. The germline CDR1 and CDR2 sequences are MNHEY and SVGAGI. CDR3 coding DNA: TGTGCCAGCAGTTACTCGGGGACAGGGGGCGATGGCTACACCTTC. It codes for CASSYSGTGGDGYTF.

The chain carries TRBV9 and TRBJ2-7; a possible D gene is TRBD1 (5 bases). CDR3 length equals 14 residues. Germline CDR1 and CDR2: SGDLS and YYNGEE. V gave up 4 bases and J gave up 3 bases, with 14 bases separating them. CDR3 bases: TGTGCCAGCAGCCCTCGTACAGGCGGCTACGAGCAGTACTTC. Amino acids: CASSPRTGGYEQYF.

J is TRBJ2-7 and V is TRBV27; the match to TRBD1 covers 7 bases. The CDR3 runs 14 residues. V lost 5 bases, J lost 0 bases, and 4 bases stayed unmatched. The V gene's germline CDR1 is MNHEY and CDR2 SMNVEV (reference sequence). The chain's CDR3 is CASSPTGSSYEQYF. The CDR3 DNA reads TGTGCCAGCAGTCCGACAGGGAGCTCCTACGAGCAGTACTTC.

The chain links TRBV5-1 to TRBJ2-3; D might be TRBD2 (7 bases). The CDR3 contains 16 residues. Germline V gene lookup returns CDR1 SGHRS and CDR2 YFSETQ. Between the trimmed V and J ends, which lost 6 bases and 1 base, there was a span of 18 bases. The CDR3 DNA is TGCGCCAGCAAGAGGGCGGGGGCCACAGGCACAGATACGCAGTATTTT. It yields the protein CASKRAGATGTDTQYF. Using reference TRBV5-1 and TRBJ2-3 for the parts outside the CDR3, the full variable domain is KAGVTQTPRYLIKTRGQQVTLSCSPISGHRSVSWYQQTPGQGLQFLFEYFSETQRNKGNFPGRFSGRQFSNSRSEMNVSTLELGDSALYLCASKRAGATGTDTQYFGPGTRLTVL.

V is TRBV7-9 and J is TRBJ2-1; D perhaps matches TRBD1 (5 bases). Germline V gene data show CDR1 as SEHNR and CDR2 as FQNEAQ (reference sequence). Deletions cut 5 bases from V and 3 bases from J, with 8 bases between. The CDR3 extends over 13 amino acids. The CDR3 DNA reads as TGTGCCAGCAGCATCGGACACTACAATGAGCAGTTCTTC. Residues: CASSIGHYNEQFF.

This chain uses TRBV28 with TRBJ1-6, with D possibly matching TRBD1 (6 bases). The CDR3 totals 15 residues. V gave up 5 bases and J gave up 6 bases, with 14 bases separating them. Per germline, CDR1 MDHEN and CDR2 SYDVKM. The CDR3 DNA is TGTGCCAGCAGTCCCTGGACAGACAGTAATTCACCCCTCCACTTT. Residues: CASSPWTDSNSPLHF.

V gene TRBV4-2 combines with J gene TRBJ2-7; 14 bases agree with TRBD2. Losses at the gene ends were 3 bases for V and 0 bases for J; bases not matched to a gene: 10. The CDR3 totals 19 residues. Germline lookup yields CDR1 LGHNA and CDR2 YNFKEQ. The CDR3 here is CASSHGLAGGYRSSYEQYF. CDR3 bases: TGTGCCAGCAGCCACGGACTAGCGGGGGGCTATAGGAGCTCCTACGAGCAGTACTTC.

This CDR3 is CASRTSGGPPGELFF. The CDR3 DNA reads as TGTGCCAGCAGAACCTCGGGGGGGCCCCCCGGGGAGCTGTTTTTT. V and J are TRBV7-3 and TRBJ2-2; 8 bases are shared with TRBD2. Germline values: CDR1 SGHTA, CDR2 FQGTGA. The CDR3 runs 15 residues. V trimming: 6 bases; J trimming: 6 bases; junction bases outside the gene matches: 9.

This sequence joins TRBV28 and TRBJ1-1; D is possibly TRBD1 (6 bases). Trimming cost V 6 bases and J 3 bases, with 11 bases left between them. Germline V gene lookup returns CDR1 MDHEN and CDR2 SYDVKM. The CDR3 sequence is 13 residues long. The chain's CDR3 is CASRDSYDTEAFF. In nucleotides, the CDR3 is TGTGCCAGCAGGGACAGTTACGACACTGAAGCTTTCTTT.

In its sample, this clone was seen once. The chain links TRBV5-6 to TRBJ1-4; TRBD1 matches at 8 bases. Trimming took 2 bases from V and 5 from J; bases not matched to a gene: 5. This CDR3 region has 15 residues. Looked up from germline, CDR1 is SGHDT and CDR2 is YYEEEE. The chain's CDR3 is CASSLQGVFNEKLFF. The CDR3 nucleotides are TGTGCCAGCAGCTTACAGGGGGTGTTCAATGAAAAACTGTTTTTT.

V is TRBV11-2 and J is TRBJ2-1; 13 bases map to TRBD2. Germline V gives CDR1 SGHAT, CDR2 FQNNGV. Trimming cost V 5 bases and J 6 bases; bases outside gene matches: 4. This CDR3 comprises 15 residues. CDR3 sequence reads: CASSGTSGGANEQFF. CDR3 DNA: TGTGCCAGCAGCGGCACTAGCGGGGGGGCCAATGAGCAGTTCTTC.

The rearrangement joins TRBV5-6 to TRBJ1-2; 7 bases are shared with TRBD1. The CDR3 covers 14 residues. The germline V gene encodes CDR1 SGHDT and CDR2 YYEEEE. Germline trimming cut 4 bases from V and 8 bases from J; bases unmatched to any gene: 11. Here the CDR3 reads CASSATGTVEGYTF. DNA of the CDR3: TGTGCCAGCAGCGCGACCGGGACAGTCGAGGGCTACACCTTC. The full variable domain, with the rest looked up from reference TRBV5-6 and TRBJ1-2, is DAGVTQSPTHLIKTRGQQVTLRCSPKSGHDTVSWYQQALGQGPQFIFQYYEEEERQRGNFPDRFSGHQFPNYSSELNVNALLLGDSALYLCASSATGTVEGYTFGSGTRLTVV.

The rearrangement joins TRBV9 to TRBJ2-3; TRBD2 agrees at 10 bases. Germline assignment: CDR1 SGDLS and CDR2 YYNGEE. There are 16 residues in the CDR3. V was pared by 4 bases and J by 4 bases, with 9 bases of the junction left unmatched. The CDR3 DNA reads TGTGCCAGCAGCCTGAGACTAGCGGGTCATCCAGATACGCAGTATTTT. Translating it yields CASSLRLAGHPDTQYF.

This rearrangement joins TRBV5-6 to TRBJ2-7; perhaps TRBD1 as D (5 bases). V lost 0 bases and J lost 8, with 12 bases in between. The germline V gene has CDR1 SGHDT and CDR2 YYEEEE. There are 13 residues in the CDR3. The CDR3 sequence: CASSLGAQGKQYF. The CDR3 coding sequence is TGTGCCAGCAGCTTGGGAGCTCAGGGAAAGCAGTACTTC. The full variable domain, completed using reference TRBV5-6 and TRBJ2-7, is DAGVTQSPTHLIKTRGQQVTLRCSPKSGHDTVSWYQQALGQGPQFIFQYYEEEERQRGNFPDRFSGHQFPNYSSELNVNALLLGDSALYLCASSLGAQGKQYFGPGTRLTVT.

The chain is built from TRBV5-6 and TRBJ1-1, with 7 bases matching TRBD1. The CDR3 has 13 residues. J was trimmed by 7 bases and V by 0 bases; bases with no gene match: 3. Germline values: CDR1 SGHDT, CDR2 YYEEEE. For the CDR3, the DNA is TGTGCCAGCAGCTTGGGGCCAGGGGGTGAAGCTTTCTTT. Protein product: CASSLGPGGEAFF.

This chain uses TRBV13 with TRBJ2-3; 10 bases match TRBD2. V shed 3 bases, J shed 5 bases, and the junction held 8 bases outside the gene matches. Germline V gene data show CDR1 as PRHDT and CDR2 as FYEKMQ (reference sequence). The CDR3 runs to 16 residues. CDR3 loop: CASSFRLAGVGDTQYF. The CDR3 DNA follows: TGTGCCAGCAGCTTCCGCCTAGCGGGAGTGGGAGATACGCAGTATTTT.

The CDR3: CSYRTVAGTEAFF. The DNA of the CDR3 is TGCAGCTACCGGACGGTTGCGGGCACTGAAGCTTTCTTT. This chain connects TRBV29-1 to TRBJ1-1, with D uncertain. In germline, CDR1 is SQVTM, CDR2 ANQGSEA. V shed 8 bases and J shed 4 bases, with 17 bases lying between them. This CDR3 spans 13 amino acids.

V usage is TRBV28 and J usage is TRBJ2-1, with D maybe TRBD2 (5 bases). The CDR3 is 17 residues long. The V and J ends lost 2 bases and 4 bases respectively, with 18 bases between them. From germline, CDR1 is MDHEN and CDR2 SYDVKM. CDR3 amino acids: CASSLDDAAGTYNEQFF. In DNA form, the CDR3 reads TGTGCCAGCAGTTTAGATGACGCGGCGGGCACTTACAATGAGCAGTTCTTC.

This chain uses TRBV3-1 (or the pseudogene TRBV3-2) with TRBJ1-5; 8 positions agree with TRBD1. The V and J ends lost 1 base and 7 bases, in that order; junction bases with no gene match: 6. There are 15 residues in the CDR3. From germline, CDR1 is LGHDT and CDR2 YNNKEL (reference sequence). The CDR3 loop reads CASSQAGQGGQPQHF. The CDR3 bases are TGTGCCAGCAGCCAAGCAGGACAGGGAGGGCAGCCCCAGCATTTT.

The chain uses TRBV19 and TRBJ1-1; a weak D match, TRBD1 (6 bases). The germline V gene encodes CDR1 LNHDA and CDR2 SQIVND (reference sequence). Trimming took 7 bases from V and 7 from J, leaving 19 bases between them. This CDR3 region has 14 residues. The CDR3 reads CASIPDSADLEAFF. For the CDR3, the DNA is TGTGCCAGTATCCCGGACAGCGCCGATCTTGAAGCTTTCTTT.